This TCR beta chain was found in a study of T cells after yellow fever vaccination (dated by TCRdb to the late 2010s). Some background on the complete study: Libraries from fractions with low cell numbers were prepared with the SMART-Seq v4 Ultra Low Input RNA kit. To follow T-cell clones before and after primary and booster YFV17D yellow fever vaccination, bulk TCR alpha and beta repertoires were sequenced over time. The cohort comprised two healthy male donors, one aged 18 to 29 and one aged 30 to 40 years. Bulk PBMC replicates and cell subsets were isolated from blood drawn at multiple timepoints before and after both primary and secondary immunization.

Points on this clonotype: No base-level quality is on record; no much larger clone is a single base apart.

There are 12 amino acids in the CDR3, from cysteine to phenylalanine inclusive. The sequence is cut down to CDR3 DNA, 36 bases in frame from base 1. The germline V gene encodes CDR1 LNHDA and CDR2 SQIVND (reference sequence). Trimming takes 4 bases from V and 4 bases from J, and the germline ends sit 7 bases apart. What the authors observed across the whole study: Because abundant contaminating clonotypes from the bulk population could be contained in FACS-sorted repertoires, computational filtering was required. After the booster, most clones that had expanded after primary vaccination were detected again (around 97% of CD4 and 88% of CD8), suggesting broad maintenance of memory. A small share of clonotypes occurred in both CD4 and CD8 compartments, likely arising from convergent recombination. The study included only two donors, which limits how far the findings can be generalized. The secondary T-cell response was weaker than the primary response but faster, peaking on day 5 instead of day 15.

The treatment or condition tag for this specimen amounts to: live attenuated yellow fever vaccine strain. A standard Ficoll-Paque protocol was used to isolate PBMCs from peripheral blood. Epitope-specific CD8 T cells were sorted using a dextramer loaded with the yellow fever NS4B epitope peptide, with anti-CD3 and anti-CD8 staining. RNA was extracted with TriZol from bulk PBMCs, CD4 and CD8 fractions, and dextramer-positive and dextramer-negative fractions. TCR cDNA was synthesized by 5'RACE template switching, through which a universal primer site and unique molecular identifiers were introduced. Priming of cDNA synthesis was performed from both the TCR alpha and TCR beta constant segments. Library amplification involved two PCR steps, and the second step added sample barcodes and sequencing adapters. Libraries were sequenced on Illumina HiSeq 2500 (2x100 bp) or NovaSeq (2x150 bp). The authors processed their data as follows. MIGEC was used to demultiplex reads and collapse the reads into UMI consensus sequences, and MiXCR was used for V(D)J alignment. Using edgeR on replicate PBMC samples, clonotypes were called vaccine-responding if FDR was below 0.01 and the log2 fold change was above 5 up to day 15. Each bulk clonotype was labeled CD4 or CD8 based on which sequenced repertoire, CD4 or CD8, contained the clonotype at higher abundance. NS4B-specific clonotypes were defined as those at least 10-fold enriched in dextramer-positive over dextramer-negative fractions; CD4-biased clonotypes were excluded. TCRdb trimmed the raw reads at Q25, called clones with MiXCR and kept productive beta chains. Rows with one shared CDR3 protein collapse into an entry with the most common genes and DNA. The V and J calls reflect TCRdb's pipeline rather than the authors' work. In all, the sample holds about 85,000 distinct CDR3 sequences, and roughly 15% of those were seen once. Around 23% of the sample is held by the ten biggest clonotypes.

This receptor was obtained from a man in his late teens or twenties who received the YFV17D yellow fever vaccine. The source material was CD8+ T cells not binding an NS4B(214-222) dextramer, sorted from PBMCs, sampled around 3 weeks after the first yellow fever vaccination. The meaning of the sample's cell subset or site label: NS4B epitope dextramer-negative CD8 T cells. The sequence joins TRBV19 to TRBJ1-1; the D gene is perhaps TRBD1, on 6 matching bases. The encoded CDR3 is CASSTGVTEAFF. The DNA sequence follows: TGTGCCAGTAGTACAGGGGTCACTGAAGCTTTCTTT.